The entry below describes one TCR beta chain. This entry comes from a study of blood T cell repertoires in COVID-19. Study-wide context: Samples came from the United States, Italy and Spain, spanning acute and convalescent COVID-19. Sample material is recorded as cDNA or gDNA derived from T cells, B-cell-depleted T cells, or PBMCs.

The germline CDR1 and CDR2 sequences are LGHDT and YNNKEL (reference sequence). V was clipped by 3 bases and J by 6 bases, with 6 bases between them. This CDR3 region has 11 residues. Authors' methods: The authors estimated nucleated cell counts from reference gene primer amplification. This table comes from immunoSEQ multiplex PCR, and its TCRdb copy is limited to in-frame clones, with some not included. V, J and clone size reflect that table, while D and trimming were determined from the DNA. The sample consists of about 210,000 clones, 80% to 90% of them appearing once. The sample comprised peripheral blood. The TCR sequence derives from a man in his forties or fifties with active or convalescent COVID-19. The rearrangement uses TRBV3-1 (or the pseudogene TRBV3-2) and TRBJ2-7; TRBD1 might be the D (5 bases). CDR3 DNA: TGTGCCAGCAGCCATACAGGCGAGCAGTACTTC. Amino acid sequence: CASSHTGEQYF.